The clone carrying this TCR beta chain was seen a handful of times. Then a second PCR, running about 6 to 11 cycles, was carried out with a sample-barcoded 5' primer and a J-beta primer mix. MiXCR, run by TCRdb on the 5' RACE reads, gives a single entry per CDR3 protein. The table includes 910,000 or so distinct CDR3 sequences, just over 50% detected once. The data were taken from a study of blood T cells in healthy people across ages. Sample: blood. The sequence was obtained from a woman in her sixties or seventies in good health.

The CDR3 spells CASSSYRGTTDTQYF. The DNA of the CDR3 is TGTGCCAGCAGCTCCTACAGGGGTACTACAGATACGCAGTATTTT. The V call is TRBV7-9, the J call TRBJ2-3; TRBD1 agrees at 7 bases. Germline trimming cut 4 bases from V and 3 bases from J; bases unmatched to any gene: 7. This CDR3 is 15 amino acids long. CDR1 is SEHNR and CDR2 is FQNEAQ in the germline V gene (reference sequence).